This T cell receptor (beta chain) was profiled in a study of cytomegalovirus exposure and HLA in healthy donors. Study context: Later analysis reported that the 95 to 150 validation repertoires shared the platform of the roughly 630 first-cohort repertoires.

Some clones are missing from TCRdb's copy, which holds only in-frame ones; the method was immunoSEQ multiplex PCR. Among over 150,000 clones listed, 75% to 90% were seen once. Looked up from germline, CDR1 is SGHRS and CDR2 is YFSETQ. The CDR3 is made up of 16 amino acids. Losses at the gene ends were 0 bases for V and 5 bases for J; bases not matched to a gene: 5. The sequencing input was PBMCs. The sequence came from a woman in her late teens or twenties in good health and CMV-seronegative. The V call is TRBV5-1, the J call TRBJ2-3, with 11 bases matching TRBD2. The CDR3 bases are TGCGCCAGCAGCTTGGATAGCGGGAGGGCCGGAGATACGCAGTATTTT. It translates to CASSLDSGRAGDTQYF.